The clone carrying this TCR beta chain was counted many times. Its specificity is not known. This CDR3 contains 13 residues. Germline trimming cut 8 bases from V and 7 bases from J; bases unmatched to any gene: 6. Germline loops: CDR1 SNHLY, CDR2 FYNNEI. The entry originates in a study of read filtering for tumor transcriptome and immune sequencing. Molecular barcoded adaptors covering alpha/delta and beta/gamma chains were used on around 400 ng RNA. Using its own MiXCR run on the reads, TCRdb lists one record per CDR3 protein. The sample lists about 130,000 distinct CDR3 sequences, about an eighth occurring once. Study-level findings and limits: Correlation between methods rose after single-read clonotypes were removed.

The TCR originated in a donor over 35 with multiple myeloma. Source material: a population of CD138-negative cells sorted from bone marrow. The chain links TRBV2 to TRBJ2-1; 9 bases are a match to TRBD1. CDR3 residues: CASGRQGVNEQFF. The DNA of the CDR3 is TGTGCCAGCGGACGACAGGGGGTTAATGAGCAGTTCTTC.